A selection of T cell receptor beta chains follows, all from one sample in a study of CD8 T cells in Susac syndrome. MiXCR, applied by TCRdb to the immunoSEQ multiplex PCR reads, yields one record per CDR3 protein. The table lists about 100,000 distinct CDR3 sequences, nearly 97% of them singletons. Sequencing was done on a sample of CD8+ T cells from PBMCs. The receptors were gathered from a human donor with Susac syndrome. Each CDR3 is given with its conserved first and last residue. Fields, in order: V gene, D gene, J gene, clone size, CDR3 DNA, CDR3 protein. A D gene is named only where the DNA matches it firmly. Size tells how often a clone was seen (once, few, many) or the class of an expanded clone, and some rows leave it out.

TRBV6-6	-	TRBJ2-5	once	TGTGCCAGCAGTGCTGGACAGCTGTACTTC	CASSAGQLYF
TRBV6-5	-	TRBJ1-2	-	TGTGCCAGCGGCTTAAGCAGGGTCCTTGGCTACACCTTC	CASGLSRVLGYTF
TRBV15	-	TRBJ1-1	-	TGTGCCACCAGCTCTCGACGGACAGTAAACACTGAAGCTTTCTTT	CATSSRRTVNTEAFF
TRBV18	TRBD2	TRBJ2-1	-	TGTGCCAGCTCACCCGGCGGCGGGGGCTCCTACAATGAGCAGTTCTTC	CASSPGGGGSYNEQFF
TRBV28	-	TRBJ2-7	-	TGTGCCAGCGCCACCTACGGGACTTCATCTCCCCCGTACTTC	CASATYGTSSPPYF
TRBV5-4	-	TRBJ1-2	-	TGTGCCAGCAGCCTACAGGGCTATGGCTACACCTTC	CASSLQGYGYTF
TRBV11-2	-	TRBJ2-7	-	TGTGCCAGCAGCTTAGGTCTGGGAGGATTATACGAGCAGTACTTC	CASSLGLGGLYEQYF
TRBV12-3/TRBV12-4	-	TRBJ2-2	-	TGTGCCAGCAGTTTATACGGGACGAACACCGGGGAGCTGTTTTTT	CASSLYGTNTGELFF
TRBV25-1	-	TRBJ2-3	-	TGTGCCAGCAGTCCCGGGGGGCTCAGCACAGATACGCAGTATTTT	CASSPGGLSTDTQYF
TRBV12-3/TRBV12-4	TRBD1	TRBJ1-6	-	TGTGCCAGCAGTTCCGGACAGGGCGACTCACCCCTCCACTTT	CASSSGQGDSPLHF
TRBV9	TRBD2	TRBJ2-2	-	TGTGCCAGCAGCGTAGCCGGGACTAGCATAGCCGGGGAGCTGTTTTTT	CASSVAGTSIAGELFF
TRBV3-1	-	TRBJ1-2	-	TGTGCCAGCAGCCAACTAGCGGGACCATCGAGGTATGGCTACACCTTC	CASSQLAGPSRYGYTF
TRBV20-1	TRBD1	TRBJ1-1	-	TGCAGTGCTAGAGATCCAGGGGGTTTATCTGAAGCTTTCTTT	CSARDPGGLSEAFF
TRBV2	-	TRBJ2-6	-	TGTGCCAGCAGTGAGGTGGGGGAAGCTGGGGCCAACGTCCTGACTTTC	CASSEVGEAGANVLTF
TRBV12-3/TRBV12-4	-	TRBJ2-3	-	TGTGCCAGCAGTTTAGGGAGGATTAGCACAGATACGCAGTATTTT	CASSLGRISTDTQYF
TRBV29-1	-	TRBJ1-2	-	TGCAGCGTTGACCTACAGGGAGTGTCCTATGGCTACACCTTC	CSVDLQGVSYGYTF
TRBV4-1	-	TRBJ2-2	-	TGCGCCAGCAGCCCCCTGAGGGGATCTGGGGCGAACACCGGGGAGCTGTTTTTT	CASSPLRGSGANTGELFF
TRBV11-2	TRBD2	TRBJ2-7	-	TGTGCCAGCAGCTTCGCGGGAGGACGCGAGCAGTACTTC	CASSFAGGREQYF
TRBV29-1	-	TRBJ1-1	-	TGCAGCGGCGCGGGGGGGGAAAAGACTGAAGCTTTCTTT	CSGAGGEKTEAFF
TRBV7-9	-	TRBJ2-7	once	TGTGCCAGCAGCTTAGAGGGTTGGGAGCAGTACTTC	CASSLEGWEQYF
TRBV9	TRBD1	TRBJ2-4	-	TGTGCCAGCAGCCCCGGGACAGGGGTGCGGGTGGAAGCCAAAAACATTCAGTACTTC	CASSPGTGVRVEAKNIQYF
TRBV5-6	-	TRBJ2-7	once	TGTGCCAGCAGTCACAGCGGCGGCGAGCAGTACTTC	CASSHSGGEQYF
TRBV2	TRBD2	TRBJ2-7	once	TGTGCCAGCAGGCAAAGCGGGGCGAATCCCGAGCAGTACTTC	CASRQSGANPEQYF
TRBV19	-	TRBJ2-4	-	TGTGCCAGTAGTATAGACCAGGCCAAAAACATTCAGTACTTC	CASSIDQAKNIQYF
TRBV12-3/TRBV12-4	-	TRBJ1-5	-	TGTGCCAGCAGTTCGTCCGGAGGAGGCCAGCCCCAGCATTTT	CASSSSGGGQPQHF
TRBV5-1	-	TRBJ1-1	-	TGCGCCAGCAGGTTCCGGGAGAACACTGAAGCTTTCTTT	CASRFRENTEAFF
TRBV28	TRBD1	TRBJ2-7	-	TGTGCCAGCATCGGACAGGGGTCCTACGAGCAGTACTTC	CASIGQGSYEQYF
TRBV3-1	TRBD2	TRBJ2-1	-	TGTGCCAGCAGCCAAGATGCGGGGGAGGGATACAATGAGCAGTTCTTC	CASSQDAGEGYNEQFF
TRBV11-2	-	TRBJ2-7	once	TGTGCCAGCAGCTCCTACAGGGCCGAGTGGAGCTTC	CASSSYRAEWSF
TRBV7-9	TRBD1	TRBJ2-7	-	TGTGCCAGCAGCTCCGGTGGGACAGGGCGGTACGAGCAGTACTTC	CASSSGGTGRYEQYF
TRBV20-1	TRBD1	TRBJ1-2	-	TGCAGTGCTAGAGTCGACAGGGACTATGGCTACACCTTC	CSARVDRDYGYTF
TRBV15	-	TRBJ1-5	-	TGTGCCACCAGCAGAGAAGATAGCAATCAGCCCCAGCATTTT	CATSREDSNQPQHF
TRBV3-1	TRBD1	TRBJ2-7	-	TGTGCCAGCAGCCAGGGACAGGGGACCGAGCAGTACTTC	CASSQGQGTEQYF
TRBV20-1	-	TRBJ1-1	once	TGCAGTGCTAGAGATAGGTGGGGGGGCAGGGCTTTCTTT	CSARDRWGGRAFF
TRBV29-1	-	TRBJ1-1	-	TGCAGCGATTTAGGGGGTGAAGAGAACACTGAAGCTTTCTTT	CSDLGGEENTEAFF
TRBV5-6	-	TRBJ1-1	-	TGTGCCAGCAGCTTGGCGGGGGGCAACACTGAAGCTTTCTTT	CASSLAGGNTEAFF
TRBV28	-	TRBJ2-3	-	TGTGCCAGCAGTCCGTGGGACTTGCCAGATACGCAGTATTTT	CASSPWDLPDTQYF
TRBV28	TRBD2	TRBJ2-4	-	TGTGCCAGCAGTTTATCCCCTCCTGGACTAGCGGGAGTGGGAAACATTCAGTACTTC	CASSLSPPGLAGVGNIQYF